The rows below give T cell receptor beta chains drawn from one sample of a study of T-cell memory formation after mild COVID-19. TCRdb reanalysed the 5' RACE reads using MiXCR and keeps one entry per CDR3 protein. Of around 310,000 distinct CDR3 sequences listed, about 15% are singletons. The sample was PBMCs or a T cell subset sorted from them (not recorded which). These receptors came from a man between 18 and 35 years old who had mild COVID-19 (a few samples of this study predate the infection). Cell type and time point are not known. Both conserved end residues are part of each CDR3. D genes are given only for firm matches. Clone size is stated in some rows and not others, as once, few, many or a class when expanded.

clone_size	d_call	v_call	j_call	cdr3_aa	cdr3_nt
few	NA	TRBV7-9	TRBJ2-6	CASNASPEANVLTF	TGTGCCAGCAACGCCAGCCCCGAGGCCAACGTCCTGACTTTC
many	TRBD1	TRBV5-1	TRBJ1-6	CASSGQGNNSPLHF	TGCGCCAGCAGCGGACAGGGAAATAATTCACCCCTCCACTTT
many	NA	TRBV7-2	TRBJ1-1	CASSLAANTEAFF	TGTGCCAGCAGCTTAGCGGCGAACACTGAAGCTTTCTTT
few	TRBD1	TRBV9	TRBJ2-7	CASSLGQGSSYEQYF	TGTGCCAGCAGCCTCGGACAGGGATCGTCCTACGAGCAGTACTTC
few	TRBD2	TRBV7-6	TRBJ2-3	CASSQGGGTTTDTQYF	TGTGCCAGCAGCCAAGGCGGGGGAACCACCACAGATACGCAGTATTTT
NA	TRBD2	TRBV11-2	TRBJ2-3	CASSWEGDTQYF	TGTGCCAGCAGCTGGGAGGGGGATACGCAGTATTTT
NA	NA	TRBV7-9	TRBJ2-1	CASSRDLGFGNEQFF	TGTGCCAGCAGCCGGGACCTGGGATTTGGGAATGAGCAGTTCTTC
few	TRBD2	TRBV4-1	TRBJ2-1	CASSKGTSGGIYNEQFF	TGCGCCAGCAGCAAGGGGACTAGCGGGGGGATCTACAATGAGCAGTTCTTC
NA	NA	TRBV7-9	TRBJ1-2	CASSLPYDSYGYTF	TGTGCCAGCAGCTTACCCTATGACAGTTATGGCTACACCTTC
NA	TRBD2	TRBV9	TRBJ2-5	CASSGTLAGETQYF	TGTGCCAGCAGCGGAACATTAGCGGGGGAGACCCAGTACTTC
few	NA	TRBV12-3/TRBV12-4	TRBJ1-2	CASLGTATYTF	TGTGCCAGCTTAGGCACAGCAACCTACACCTTC
few	NA	TRBV12-3/TRBV12-4	TRBJ2-7	CASTRDARYEQYF	TGTGCCAGCACCCGGGACGCCAGATACGAGCAGTACTTC
few	TRBD1	TRBV6-6	TRBJ1-2	CASNLQGAIRSYTF	TGTGCCAGCAACCTACAGGGGGCGATTAGAAGCTACACCTTC
NA	NA	TRBV10-3	TRBJ2-1	CAISRQVSSYNEQFF	TGTGCCATCAGTCGACAGGTCAGCTCCTACAATGAGCAGTTCTTC
NA	NA	TRBV9	TRBJ2-2	CASSAYRDSGELFF	TGTGCCAGCAGCGCCTACAGGGATTCCGGGGAGCTGTTTTTT
NA	NA	TRBV12-3/TRBV12-4	TRBJ2-1	CASSPYILGGSELLSYNEQFF	TGTGCCAGCAGTCCGTACATCCTTGGAGGAAGCGAACTCCTCTCCTACAATGAGCAGTTCTTC
many	TRBD2	TRBV12-3/TRBV12-4	TRBJ2-5	CASSLFSGDPETQYF	TGTGCCAGCAGTTTGTTTAGCGGGGACCCAGAGACCCAGTACTTC
NA	TRBD1	TRBV18	TRBJ2-4	CASSPMTGNIQYF	TGTGCCAGCTCACCCATGACAGGGAACATTCAGTACTTC
NA	TRBD1	TRBV7-3	TRBJ2-2	CASSFTGGQGANTGELFF	TGTGCCAGCAGCTTCACCGGCGGACAGGGGGCGAACACCGGGGAGCTGTTTTTT
NA	NA	TRBV25-1	TRBJ1-2	CASSAWGTHGGYTF	TGTGCCAGCAGTGCTTGGGGGACCCACGGGGGCTACACCTTC
NA	NA	TRBV9	TRBJ2-1	CASSMRGSYNEQFF	TGTGCCAGCAGCATGAGGGGGAGTTACAATGAGCAGTTCTTC
NA	TRBD1	TRBV4-3	TRBJ1-1	CASSQDWGTGLNTEAFF	TGCGCCAGCAGCCAAGATTGGGGGACAGGGCTGAACACTGAAGCTTTCTTT
few	TRBD1	TRBV5-1	TRBJ1-2	CASSSDRTIYGYTF	TGCGCCAGCAGCTCGGACAGGACTATCTATGGCTACACCTTC
NA	TRBD1	TRBV12-3/TRBV12-4	TRBJ1-2	CASTGDRGPYGYTF	TGTGCCAGCACTGGGGACAGGGGACCCTATGGCTACACCTTC
few	TRBD2	TRBV13	TRBJ2-7	CASSPGEGVSYEQYF	TGTGCCAGCAGTCCCGGGGAGGGAGTATCCTACGAGCAGTACTTC
many	NA	TRBV29-1	TRBJ1-2	CSVEVGPTNYGYTF	TGCAGCGTTGAAGTGGGGCCTACTAACTATGGCTACACCTTC
many	NA	TRBV27	TRBJ1-5	CASSFSGLNQPQHF	TGTGCCAGCAGTTTTTCCGGGCTCAATCAGCCCCAGCATTTT
NA	NA	TRBV7-2	TRBJ2-7	CASKKGDGGGSYEQYF	TGTGCCAGCAAGAAAGGGGACGGGGGAGGCTCCTACGAGCAGTACTTC
few	NA	TRBV2	TRBJ1-1	CAWKPTANTEAFF	TGTGCCTGGAAACCGACGGCGAACACTGAAGCTTTCTTT
NA	TRBD2	TRBV5-6	TRBJ2-5	CASSLGLAEPGGTQYF	TGTGCCAGCAGCTTGGGGCTAGCGGAACCGGGGGGGACCCAGTACTTC
NA	TRBD1	TRBV12-3/TRBV12-4	TRBJ1-1	CASSLADRETEAFF	TGTGCCAGCAGTTTAGCCGACAGGGAAACTGAAGCTTTCTTT
NA	NA	TRBV29-1	TRBJ1-4	CSVDSGEKLFF	TGCAGCGTCGACTCCGGTGAAAAACTGTTTTTT
NA	NA	TRBV29-1	TRBJ1-1	CSVQQKLNTEAFF	TGCAGCGTACAACAGAAATTGAACACTGAAGCTTTCTTT
NA	TRBD1	TRBV18	TRBJ1-5	CASSPGQGHGGPQHF	TGTGCCAGCTCCCCGGGACAGGGGCATGGGGGGCCCCAGCATTTT
NA	NA	TRBV2	TRBJ1-5	CASSNGRNQPQHF	TGTGCCAGCAGTAACGGACGGAATCAGCCCCAGCATTTT
few	NA	TRBV12-3/TRBV12-4	TRBJ1-1	CASTEAFF	TGTGCCAGCACTGAAGCTTTCTTT
NA	NA	TRBV12-3/TRBV12-4	TRBJ1-3	CASSFQVHLAGNTIYF	TGTGCCAGCAGTTTCCAGGTCCATCTCGCTGGAAACACCATATATTTT
few	NA	TRBV2	TRBJ2-1	CASRVWGSSYNEQFF	TGTGCCAGCAGGGTCTGGGGGAGCTCCTACAATGAGCAGTTCTTC
few	TRBD1	TRBV28	TRBJ2-5	CASSFLQGVKETQYF	TGTGCCAGCAGTTTCTTGCAGGGGGTGAAAGAGACCCAGTACTTC
NA	NA	TRBV30	TRBJ2-5	CAWAGTPFETQYF	TGTGCCTGGGCCGGGACCCCCTTCGAGACCCAGTACTTC
NA	NA	TRBV5-8	TRBJ2-3	CASTYGELGDTQYF	TGTGCCAGCACCTACGGGGAGCTTGGAGATACGCAGTATTTT
few	NA	TRBV3-1	TRBJ2-3	CASSQERPSTDTQYF	TGTGCCAGCAGCCAAGAGAGGCCTAGCACAGATACGCAGTATTTT
NA	TRBD2	TRBV30	TRBJ2-7	CAWSFTSGGAYEQYF	TGTGCCTGGAGTTTTACTAGCGGGGGGGCCTACGAGCAGTACTTC
NA	TRBD2	TRBV12-3/TRBV12-4	TRBJ2-1	CASSYAGGQVEQFF	TGTGCCAGCAGTTATGCGGGGGGGCAGGTTGAGCAGTTCTTC
NA	NA	TRBV11-2	TRBJ2-4	CASTGVAKNIQYF	TGTGCCAGCACAGGAGTAGCCAAAAACATTCAGTACTTC
NA	NA	TRBV6-2/TRBV6-3	TRBJ2-3	CASQDIGSYTDTQYF	TGTGCCTCACAGGACATTGGCAGTTACACAGATACGCAGTATTTT
few	NA	TRBV12-3/TRBV12-4	TRBJ1-2	CASSLKVWNGYTF	TGTGCCAGCAGTTTAAAGGTTTGGAATGGCTACACCTTC
many	TRBD2	TRBV5-1	TRBJ2-3	CASSLARGGMDTQYF	TGCGCCAGCAGCTTGGCGCGGGGGGGCATGGATACGCAGTATTTT